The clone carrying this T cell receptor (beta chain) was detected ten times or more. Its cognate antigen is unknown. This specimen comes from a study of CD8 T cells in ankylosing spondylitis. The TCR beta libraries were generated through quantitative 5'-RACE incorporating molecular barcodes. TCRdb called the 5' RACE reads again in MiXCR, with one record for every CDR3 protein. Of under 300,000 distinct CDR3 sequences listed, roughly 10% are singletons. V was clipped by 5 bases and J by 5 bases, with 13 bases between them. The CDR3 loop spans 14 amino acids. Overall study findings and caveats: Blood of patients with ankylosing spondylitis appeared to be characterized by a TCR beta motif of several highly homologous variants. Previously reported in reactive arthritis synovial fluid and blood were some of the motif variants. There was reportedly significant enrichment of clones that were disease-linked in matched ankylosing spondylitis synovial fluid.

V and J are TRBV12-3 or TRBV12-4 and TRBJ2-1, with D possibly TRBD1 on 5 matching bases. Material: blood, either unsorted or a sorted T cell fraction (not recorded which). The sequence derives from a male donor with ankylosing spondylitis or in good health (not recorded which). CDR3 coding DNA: TGTGCCAGCAGTACGGCAGGGTTAGACAATGAGCAGTTCTTC. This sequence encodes CASSTAGLDNEQFF.